This T cell receptor (beta chain) was retrieved from a study of response to subunit inactivated influenza vaccine. Only a few counts were recorded for this clonotype. TCRdb used MiXCR to reprocess the RT-PCR reads, holding one entry per CDR3 protein. In the table there are around 490,000 distinct CDR3 sequences, approximately 7.1% of which are singletons. The CDR3 consists of 15 residues. Germline assignment: CDR1 SGDLS and CDR2 YYNGEE. The V gene lost 0 bases and the J gene lost 0 bases, with 9 bases spanning the gap. The sample here was PBMCs from blood, taken 23 to 25 months after vaccination. This rearrangement joins TRBV9 to TRBJ1-2; D is unresolved. The clonotype originates from a man between 50 and 70 years old who received an inactivated influenza vaccine. CDR3 coding DNA: TGTGCCAGCAGCGTAGCGGGAGCCTCTAACTATGGCTACACCTTC. This gives the protein CASSVAGASNYGYTF.